The next 12 T cell receptor beta chains were all read from a single sample in a study of response to subunit inactivated influenza vaccine. One entry per CDR3 protein results from TCRdb running MiXCR on the RT-PCR reads. The data contain 500,000 or so distinct CDR3 sequences, about 15% of them seen just once; the ten biggest clones take up 2.5% to 3.5%. The sequences come from CD4+ T cells sorted from PBMCs, collected about 24 months after vaccination. Receptor source: a man between 50 and 75 years old who received an inactivated influenza vaccine.

The rearrangement uses TRBV5-1 and TRBJ1-6; TRBD1 matches 8 bases. V was pared by 4 bases and J by 9 bases, with 9 bases of the junction left unmatched. The CDR3 is made up of 15 amino acids. CDR1 and CDR2 from the germline V gene are SGHRS and YFSETQ. The CDR3 region has the DNA TGCGCCAGCAGCCTGGACAGGGCTAAGTTTTCACCCCTCCACTTT. Encoded protein: CASSLDRAKFSPLHF.

This clonotype was found a few times. The rearrangement uses TRBV4-1 and TRBJ1-1; D unresolved. CDR3 length: 19 residues. Germline V CDR1 and CDR2: MGHRA, YSYEKL. V lost 2 bases, J lost 1 base, and 23 bases lay in between. CDR3 sequence (DNA): TGCGCCAGCAGCCAACTACTTCGGACCGGGAAGGGTGCGAACACTGAAGCTTTCTTT. It specifies CASSQLLRTGKGANTEAFF.

This clonotype was found many times. V gene TRBV20-1 combines with J gene TRBJ2-3; TRBD2 aligns across 10 bases. Germline V gene lookup returns CDR1 DFQATT and CDR2 SNEGSKA (reference sequence). This CDR3 spans 16 amino acids. Germline trimming cut 3 bases from V and 4 bases from J; bases unmatched to any gene: 10. The CDR3 reads CSASLLAGAAADTQYF. CDR3 in DNA: TGCAGTGCTAGCCTTCTAGCGGGAGCTGCCGCAGATACGCAGTATTTT.

This clonotype has just one count. J is TRBJ1-2 and V is TRBV4-1, with 9 bases that match TRBD1. Germline CDR1 MGHRA, CDR2 YSYEKL. J was trimmed by 8 bases and V by 0 bases; bases with no gene match: 10. There are 16 residues in the CDR3. The chain's CDR3 is CASSQEGTGSTGGYTF. Written as DNA, the CDR3 is TGCGCCAGCAGCCAAGAAGGGACAGGGAGTACGGGGGGCTACACCTTC.

This clonotype was observed once. CDR3 nucleotides: TGCAGTGCTAGCCCGACTAGCAGCCTAAACATTCAGTACTTC. Its protein product is CSASPTSSLNIQYF. This chain links TRBV20-1 with TRBJ2-4; 7 nucleotides line up with TRBD2. After removal of 3 bases from V and 6 bases from J, the junction contained 8 bases not matched to a gene. This CDR3 contains 14 residues. The germline V gene encodes CDR1 DFQATT and CDR2 SNEGSKA (reference sequence).

The V call is TRBV12-3 or TRBV12-4, the J call TRBJ2-5, with TRBD1 as a possible D gene (5 bases). The ends were cut back, 5 bases at V and 2 bases at J, with 18 bases in the middle. This CDR3 region has 16 residues. CDR3 sequence (DNA): TGTGCCAGCAGTCCACCGGTCGAACAGGCTCAAGAGACCCAGTACTTC. The encoded protein is CASSPPVEQAQETQYF.

The chain combines TRBV7-6 with TRBJ2-2; weak D call: TRBD1 (6 bases). V was shortened by 0 bases and J by 1 base, with 18 bases between the two germline ends. This CDR3 spans 19 amino acids. The germline V gene encodes CDR1 SGHVS and CDR2 FNYEAQ. CDR3 loop: CASSLAKTGSLRNTGELFF. As DNA, the CDR3 is TGTGCCAGCAGCTTAGCGAAGACAGGATCCTTAAGGAACACCGGGGAGCTGTTTTTT.

This sequence joins TRBV7-2 and TRBJ1-4; the D is unclear. This CDR3 region has 11 residues. V shed 5 bases and J shed 10 bases, with 8 bases lying between them. In germline, CDR1 is SGHTA, CDR2 FQGNSA. Written as DNA, the CDR3 is TGTGCCAGCAGCCCCGGGGTAAAACTGTTTTTT. Translating gives CASSPGVKLFF.

This chain joins TRBV27 and TRBJ2-7, with 10 bases matching TRBD2. From germline, CDR1 is MNHEY and CDR2 SMNVEV (reference sequence). V trimming: 2 bases; J trimming: 0 bases; junction bases outside the gene matches: 7. The CDR3 sequence is 17 residues long. In DNA form, the CDR3 reads TGTGCCAGCAGTTTAGATGGACTAGCGGCCGCCTCCTACGAGCAGTACTTC. Its translation: CASSLDGLAAASYEQYF.

In this sample, this clonotype turned up a few times. The chain employs TRBV20-1 and TRBJ1-4; a weak D match, TRBD1 (6 bases). The CDR3 runs to 12 residues. Trimming removed 3 bases at V and 7 bases at J, with 9 bases between. CDR1 is DFQATT, CDR2 SNEGSKA, per germline (reference sequence). The CDR3 coding sequence is TGCAGTGCTAGCCAAGGGGGTGAAAAACTGTTTTTT. Translation gives CSASQGGEKLFF.

This clonotype was detected a few times. V is TRBV11-2 and J is TRBJ2-1, with TRBD2 matching 15 bases. J was trimmed by 7 bases and V by 8 bases; bases with no gene match: 18. Germline V CDR1 and CDR2: SGHAT, FQNNGV. The length of the CDR3 is 19 residues. The CDR3 reads CASQLRARTSGGAGNEQFF. The CDR3 bases are TGTGCCAGCCAATTAAGGGCCAGGACTAGCGGGGGGGCGGGGAATGAGCAGTTCTTC. Using reference TRBV11-2 and TRBJ2-1 for the parts outside the CDR3, the full variable domain is EAGVAQSPRYKIIEKRQSVAFWCNPISGHATLYWYQQILGQGPKLLIQFQNNGVVDDSQLPKDRFSAERLKGVDSTLKIQPAKLEDSAVYLCASQLRARTSGGAGNEQFFGPGTRLTVL.

This clonotype came up a few times. The CDR3 bases are TGCGCCAGCAGCTTGTATGGTAGTCGCACAGATACGCAGTATTTT. It encodes CASSLYGSRTDTQYF. The chain has TRBV5-1 and TRBJ2-3; D call uncertain. The CDR3 is 15 amino acids. Germline CDR1 and CDR2: SGHRS and YFSETQ. V was clipped by 1 base and J by 1 base, with 10 bases between them. Drawing the rest from reference TRBV5-1 and TRBJ2-3, the complete variable domain is KAGVTQTPRYLIKTRGQQVTLSCSPISGHRSVSWYQQTPGQGLQFLFEYFSETQRNKGNFPGRFSGRQFSNSRSEMNVSTLELGDSALYLCASSLYGSRTDTQYFGPGTRLTVL.